The 27 T cell receptor beta chains below all came from one sample that was sequenced in a study of T cell repertoires in ileal Crohn's disease. TCRdb's table, derived via immunoSEQ multiplex PCR, lists solely in-frame clones and lacks some. This sample has roughly 28,000 clones, with about 81% found just once. Sequencing input: ileal tissue. The receptors derive from an adult with Crohn's disease.

The chain joins TRBV5-1 to TRBJ2-1; D call uncertain. The germline CDR1 and CDR2 sequences are SGHRS and YFSETQ. This CDR3 region has 12 residues. With 4 bases removed from V and 7 bases from J, the gap between germline ends came to 9 bases. CDR3 region: CASSLLMNEQFF. CDR3 nucleotide sequence: TGCGCCAGCAGCCTACTAATGAATGAGCAGTTCTTC. Using reference TRBV5-1 and TRBJ2-1 for the parts outside the CDR3, the full variable domain is KAGVTQTPRYLIKTRGQQVTLSCSPISGHRSVSWYQQTPGQGLQFLFEYFSETQRNKGNFPGRFSGRQFSNSRSEMNVSTLELGDSALYLCASSLLMNEQFFGPGTRLTVL.

The chain carries TRBV5-5 and TRBJ1-2; no firm D call. Germline V gene lookup returns CDR1 SGHKS and CDR2 YYEKEE (reference sequence). Trimming shortened V by 0 bases and J by 7 bases, and 4 bases separated the two germline ends. The length of the CDR3 is 11 residues. The CDR3 here is CASSLAVGYTF. For the CDR3, the DNA is TGTGCCAGCAGCTTGGCTGTTGGCTACACCTTC.

This rearrangement joins TRBV7-3 to TRBJ1-5, with no clear D. Germline lookup yields CDR1 SGHTA and CDR2 FQGTGA. The CDR3 totals 13 residues. V shed 2 bases and J shed 5 bases, with 7 bases lying between them. CDR3 sequence reads: CASSLGRDQPQHF. CDR3 sequence (DNA): TGTGCCAGCAGCTTAGGGAGGGATCAGCCCCAGCATTTT.

This chain links TRBV4-3 with TRBJ2-7; D might be TRBD1 (5 bases). Germline V gives CDR1 LGHNA, CDR2 YSLEER. V was clipped by 0 bases and J by 3 bases, with 12 bases between them. This CDR3 has 15 residues. The CDR3 here is CASSQDRRAHYEQYF. The CDR3 DNA follows: TGCGCCAGCAGCCAAGATCGCAGGGCGCACTACGAGCAGTACTTC.

This clone was seen only a few times. The chain links TRBV5-1 to TRBJ2-1; 7 bases are a match to TRBD2. Germline CDR1 is SGHRS and CDR2 is YFSETQ. The ends lost 0 bases at V and 5 bases at J; junction bases unmatched: 2. CDR3 length equals 14 residues. CDR3 sequence reads: CASSLGGGHNEQFF. The CDR3 nucleotides are TGCGCCAGCAGCTTGGGGGGGGGTCACAATGAGCAGTTCTTC.

This chain uses TRBV5-4 with TRBJ1-4; a possible D gene is TRBD1 (5 bases). The CDR3 has 14 residues. V shed 4 bases and J shed 8 bases, with 15 bases lying between them. Germline V gene lookup returns CDR1 SGHNT and CDR2 YYREEE (reference sequence). CDR3 residues: CASSPGGGSEKLFF. CDR3 nucleotides: TGTGCCAGCAGCCCTGGGGGGGGTAGCGAAAAACTGTTTTTT. The full variable domain, with the rest looked up from reference TRBV5-4 and TRBJ1-4, is ETGVTQSPTHLIKTRGQQVTLRCSSQSGHNTVSWYQQALGQGPQFIFQYYREEENGRGNFPPRFSGLQFPNYSSELNVNALELDDSALYLCASSPGGGSEKLFFGSGTQLSVL.

CDR3 residues: CASSPPWGDGYTF. In DNA form, the CDR3 reads TGTGCCAGCTCACCACCGTGGGGGGATGGCTACACCTTC. The gene calls are TRBV18 and TRBJ1-2; perhaps TRBD1 as D (5 bases). The CDR3 sequence is 13 residues long. The V end lost 0 bases, the J end lost 6 bases, and 8 bases lay between the germline ends. Germline V gene sequence: CDR1 KGHSH, CDR2 LQKENI.

This clone was detected only once. The chain carries TRBV11-2 and TRBJ1-4; D call uncertain. Deletions cut 1 base from V and 5 bases from J, with 5 bases between. Germline CDR1 reads SGHAT; CDR2 reads FQNNGV. The CDR3 length is 13 residues. The CDR3 region is CASSLGRNEKLFF. The CDR3 DNA sequence: TGTGCCAGCAGCTTAGGCAGGAATGAAAAACTGTTTTTT.

The J gene is TRBJ1-2, the V gene TRBV7-9; 11 nucleotides match TRBD1. This CDR3 has 15 residues. Per the germline V gene, CDR1 is SEHNR and CDR2 is FQNEAQ (reference sequence). The ends lost 5 bases at V and 2 bases at J; junction bases unmatched: 4. The CDR3 nucleotides read TGTGCCAGCAGCGGGGGACAGGGGGAGAACTATGGCTACACCTTC. It encodes CASSGGQGENYGYTF.

The chain couples TRBV6-4 to TRBJ2-3; 10 nucleotides match TRBD2. CDR3 size: 15 residues. CDR1 MRHNA and CDR2 SNTAGT come from the germline V gene. Trimming at V came to 4 bases and at J to 2 bases, leaving 3 bases not matched to a gene. CDR3: CASSGSGGPTDTQYF. DNA for the CDR3: TGTGCCAGCAGTGGTAGCGGGGGGCCCACAGATACGCAGTATTTT.

The chain combines TRBV5-5 with TRBJ2-6, with D hard to call. Per germline, CDR1 SGHKS and CDR2 YYEKEE (reference sequence). V was pared by 3 bases and J by 0 bases, with 7 bases between. The CDR3 length is 15 residues. The CDR3 coding sequence is TGTGCCAGCAGCTCCCAGTTCTCTGGGGCCAACGTCCTGACTTTC. It translates to CASSSQFSGANVLTF.

The V gene is TRBV29-1, the J gene TRBJ1-1, with a tentative D call TRBD1 (6 bases). Looked up from germline, CDR1 is SQVTM and CDR2 is ANQGSEA. This CDR3 has 13 amino acids. Trimming pared 4 bases from V and 4 bases from J, leaving 13 bases between. CDR3 DNA sequence: TGCAGCGTTGTCAACAGGGCGGGCACTGAAGCTTTCTTT. This encodes CSVVNRAGTEAFF.

The V gene is TRBV7-9, the J gene TRBJ2-5, with 12 nucleotides matching TRBD1. CDR3 length: 15 amino acids. V gave up 3 bases and J gave up 5 bases; unmatched junction bases: 4. Germline V gives CDR1 SEHNR, CDR2 FQNEAQ (reference sequence). The CDR3 loop is CASSFGTGGYETQYF. The CDR3 nucleotides are TGTGCCAGCAGCTTCGGGACAGGGGGCTATGAGACCCAGTACTTC.

For the CDR3, the DNA is TGTGCCAGCAGCTTGCAAGCGGGGGACAATGAGCAGTTCTTC. It translates to CASSLQAGDNEQFF. V gene TRBV5-6 combines with J gene TRBJ2-1; 8 bases are shared with TRBD2. This CDR3 contains 14 residues. Losses at the gene ends were 1 base for V and 5 bases for J; bases not matched to a gene: 2. Germline V gene lookup returns CDR1 SGHDT and CDR2 YYEEEE.

The chain recombines TRBV14 with TRBJ2-1; D possibly corresponds to TRBD1 (6 bases). The CDR3 is 13 residues long. Germline loops: CDR1 SGHDN, CDR2 FVKESK. The V gene lost 4 bases and the J gene lost 8 bases, with 12 bases spanning the gap. CDR3 nucleotides: TGTGCCAGCAGCCCATCAGGGGTACATGAGCAGTTCTTC. Protein product: CASSPSGVHEQFF.

In nucleotides, the CDR3 is TGTGCCTGGAGTGTATCCAGAGGGAACACAGATACGCAGTATTTT. It is translated as CAWSVSRGNTDTQYF. This chain uses TRBV30 with TRBJ2-3, with D possibly being TRBD2 (5 bases). Germline CDR1 GTSNPN, CDR2 SVGIG (reference sequence). V lost 0 bases and J lost 2, with 12 bases in between. The CDR3 has 15 residues.

This clone has only one observation. The genes are TRBV5-1 and TRBJ2-3; 10 positions agree with TRBD2. V dropped 2 bases and J dropped 4; count of bases not matched to a gene: 1. This CDR3 spans 14 amino acids. Germline CDR1 reads SGHRS; CDR2 reads YFSETQ. CDR3 region: CASSLTSGADTQYF. The CDR3 bases are TGCGCCAGCAGCTTAACTAGCGGGGCAGATACGCAGTATTTT. The full variable domain, with the rest looked up from reference TRBV5-1 and TRBJ2-3, is KAGVTQTPRYLIKTRGQQVTLSCSPISGHRSVSWYQQTPGQGLQFLFEYFSETQRNKGNFPGRFSGRQFSNSRSEMNVSTLELGDSALYLCASSLTSGADTQYFGPGTRLTVL.

The CDR3 sequence is CASSLLAGADTQYF. The CDR3 DNA is TGTGCCAGCAGCTTACTAGCGGGGGCAGATACGCAGTATTTT. The chain links TRBV5-6 to TRBJ2-3; 11 positions agree with TRBD2. Germline CDR1 SGHDT, CDR2 YYEEEE. There are 14 residues in the CDR3. V lost 2 bases to trimming and J lost 4 bases; unmatched junction nucleotides: 0.

This chain joins TRBV6-5 and TRBJ2-7; 10 nucleotides match TRBD2. With 0 bases clipped from V and 2 bases from J, the junction kept 4 bases outside the gene matches. CDR1 MNHEY and CDR2 SVGAGI come from the germline V gene. This CDR3 is built from 16 residues. CDR3 DNA sequence: TGTGCCAGCAGTTACTCGATAAGCGGGGGGGCCTACGAGCAGTACTTC. Amino acid sequence: CASSYSISGGAYEQYF.

The genes are TRBV4-3 and TRBJ1-2, with 7 bases lining up with TRBD1. The length of the CDR3 is 15 residues. Germline assignment: CDR1 LGHNA and CDR2 YSLEER. Unmatched junction bases numbered 9, after V lost 4 bases and J lost 4 bases. This CDR3 reads CASSRSRQGAYGYTF. The CDR3 nucleotides read TGCGCCAGCAGCCGATCGCGACAGGGAGCCTATGGCTACACCTTC.

The rearrangement uses TRBV5-6 and TRBJ1-5; D is unclear. V lost 3 bases and J 7 bases, leaving 8 bases between the germline ends. This CDR3 contains 12 residues. Germline V gene data show CDR1 as SGHDT and CDR2 as YYEEEE. CDR3 DNA sequence: TGTGCCAGCAGCTCTAGAGACCAGCCCCAGCATTTT. Its translation: CASSSRDQPQHF. The full variable domain, with the rest looked up from reference TRBV5-6 and TRBJ1-5, is DAGVTQSPTHLIKTRGQQVTLRCSPKSGHDTVSWYQQALGQGPQFIFQYYEEEERQRGNFPDRFSGHQFPNYSSELNVNALLLGDSALYLCASSSRDQPQHFGDGTRLSIL.

CDR3 DNA: TGTGCCATCAGTGAGTCGGGGGGCAGGGGGGCTTTCTTT. This translates into CAISESGGRGAFF. The chain carries TRBV10-3 and TRBJ1-1, with TRBD1 matching over 7 bases. CDR1 and CDR2 (germline): ENHRY, SYGVKD. V lost 0 bases to trimming and J lost 11 bases; unmatched junction nucleotides: 6. The CDR3 is 13 amino acids.

The chain couples TRBV27 to TRBJ2-7; TRBD1 aligns across 8 bases. The CDR3 is 15 residues long. Germline V gene sequence: CDR1 MNHEY, CDR2 SMNVEV (reference sequence). V shed 4 bases, J shed 7 bases, and the junction held 12 bases outside the gene matches. The CDR3 DNA is TGTGCCAGCAGTTCCCTCGACAGGGGCCTTCGGGAGCAGTACTTC. As protein: CASSSLDRGLREQYF.

The chain combines TRBV5-5 with TRBJ1-6; D unresolved. CDR1 and CDR2 (germline): SGHKS, YYEKEE (reference sequence). This CDR3 comprises 13 residues. V was trimmed by 4 bases and J by 7 bases, leaving 9 bases between them. The DNA for the CDR3 is TGTGCCAGCAGCGTTACAGTGAATTCACCCCTCCACTTT. Encoded protein: CASSVTVNSPLHF.

The chain recombines TRBV7-9 with TRBJ2-5; TRBD1 matches 11 bases. Per germline, CDR1 SEHNR and CDR2 FQNEAQ (reference sequence). The CDR3 has 12 residues. The trim removed 8 bases at V and 4 bases at J, leaving 0 bases unmatched. The CDR3 region is CASGTGGETQYF. CDR3 bases: TGTGCCAGCGGGACAGGGGGAGAGACCCAGTACTTC.

The chain couples TRBV4-1 to TRBJ2-7, with TRBD1 matching 9 bases. CDR1 and CDR2 from the germline V gene are MGHRA and YSYEKL. Losses at the gene ends were 4 bases for V and 6 bases for J; bases not matched to a gene: 4. The CDR3 extends over 13 amino acids. Here the CDR3 DNA reads TGCGCCAGCAGCCGGGACAGGGTGGGCGAGCAGTACTTC. Translated, it gives CASSRDRVGEQYF.

This chain uses TRBV5-4 with TRBJ1-2, with 8 bases matching TRBD1. The J segment lost 7 bases and the V segment lost 2 bases, leaving 7 bases of the junction unmatched. The CDR3 has 14 amino acids. CDR1 and CDR2 (germline): SGHNT, YYREEE (reference sequence). The chain's CDR3 is CASSFRLQGVGYTF. As DNA, the CDR3 is TGTGCCAGCAGCTTTAGGCTACAGGGGGTTGGCTACACCTTC.